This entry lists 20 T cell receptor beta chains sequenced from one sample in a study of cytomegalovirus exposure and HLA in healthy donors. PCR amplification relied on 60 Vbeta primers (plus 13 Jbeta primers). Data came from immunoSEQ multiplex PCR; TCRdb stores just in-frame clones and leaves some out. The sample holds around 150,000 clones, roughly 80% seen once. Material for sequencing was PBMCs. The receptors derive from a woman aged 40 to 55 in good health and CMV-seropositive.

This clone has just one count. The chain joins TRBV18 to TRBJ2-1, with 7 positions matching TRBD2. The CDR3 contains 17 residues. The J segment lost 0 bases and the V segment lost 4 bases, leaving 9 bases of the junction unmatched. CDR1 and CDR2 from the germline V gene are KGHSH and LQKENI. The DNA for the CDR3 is TGTGCCAGCTCACTAGTCCTAGGCGGGAGCTCCTACAATGAGCAGTTCTTC. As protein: CASSLVLGGSSYNEQFF.

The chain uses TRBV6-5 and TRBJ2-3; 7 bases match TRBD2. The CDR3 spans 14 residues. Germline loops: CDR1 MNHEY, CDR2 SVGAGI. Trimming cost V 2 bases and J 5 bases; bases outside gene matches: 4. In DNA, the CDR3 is TGTGCCAGCAGTTACAGCGGGGCAGAAGATACGCAGTATTTT. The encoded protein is CASSYSGAEDTQYF.

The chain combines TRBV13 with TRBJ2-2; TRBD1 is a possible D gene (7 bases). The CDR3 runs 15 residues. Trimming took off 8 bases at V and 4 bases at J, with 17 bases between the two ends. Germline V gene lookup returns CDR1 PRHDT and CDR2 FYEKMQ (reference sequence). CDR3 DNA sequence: TGTGCCAGCCTAATTCACCAGGGGGGCACCGGGGAGCTGTTTTTT. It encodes CASLIHQGGTGELFF. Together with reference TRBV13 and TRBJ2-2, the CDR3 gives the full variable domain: AAGVIQSPRHLIKEKRETATLKCYPIPRHDTVYWYQQGPGQDPQFLISFYEKMQSDKGSIPDRFSAQQFSDYHSELNMSSLELGDSALYFCASLIHQGGTGELFFGEGSRLTVL.

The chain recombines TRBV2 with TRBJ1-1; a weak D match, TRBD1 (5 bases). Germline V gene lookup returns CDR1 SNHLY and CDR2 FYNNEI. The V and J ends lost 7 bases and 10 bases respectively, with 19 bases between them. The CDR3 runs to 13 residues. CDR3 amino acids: CASTEVLSRGAFF. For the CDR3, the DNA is TGTGCCAGCACTGAGGTCCTTTCTAGGGGAGCTTTCTTT.

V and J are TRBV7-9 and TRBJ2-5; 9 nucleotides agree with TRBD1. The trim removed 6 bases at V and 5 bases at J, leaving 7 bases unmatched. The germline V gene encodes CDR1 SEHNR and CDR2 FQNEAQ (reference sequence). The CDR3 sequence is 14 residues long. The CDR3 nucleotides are TGTGCCAGCAGTACAACACAGGGGGCGGAGACCCAGTACTTC. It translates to CASSTTQGAETQYF. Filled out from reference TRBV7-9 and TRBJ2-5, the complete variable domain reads DTGVSQNPRHKITKRGQNVTFRCDPISEHNRLYWYRQTLGQGPEFLTYFQNEAQLEKSRLLSDRFSAERPKGSFSTLEIQRTEQGDSAMYLCASSTTQGAETQYFGPGTRLLVL.

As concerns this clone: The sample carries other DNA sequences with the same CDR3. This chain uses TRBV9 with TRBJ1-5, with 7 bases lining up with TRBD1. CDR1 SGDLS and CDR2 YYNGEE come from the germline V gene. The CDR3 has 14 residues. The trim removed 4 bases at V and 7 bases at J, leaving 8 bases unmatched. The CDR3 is CASSLTGVGQPQHF. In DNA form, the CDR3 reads TGTGCCAGCAGCCTAACAGGGGTCGGACAGCCCCAGCATTTT. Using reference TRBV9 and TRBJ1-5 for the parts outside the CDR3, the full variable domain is DSGVTQTPKHLITATGQRVTLRCSPRSGDLSVYWYQQSLDQGLQFLIQYYNGEERAKGNILERFSAQQFPDLHSELNLSSLELGDSALYFCASSLTGVGQPQHFGDGTRLSIL.

This chain's CDR3 is CASSYSIAEVGDTQYF. The CDR3 region has the DNA TGTGCCAGCAGTTACTCGATAGCGGAGGTAGGAGATACGCAGTATTTT. The V call is TRBV6-5, the J call TRBJ2-3, with D perhaps matching TRBD2 (6 bases). The CDR3 runs to 16 residues. V was shortened by 0 bases and J by 5 bases, with 15 bases between the two germline ends. The V gene's germline CDR1 is MNHEY and CDR2 SVGAGI.

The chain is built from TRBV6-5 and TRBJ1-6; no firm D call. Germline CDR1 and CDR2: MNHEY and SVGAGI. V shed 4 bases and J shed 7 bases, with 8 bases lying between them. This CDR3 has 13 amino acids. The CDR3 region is CASSFIGNSPLHF. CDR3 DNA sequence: TGTGCCAGCAGTTTCATCGGGAATTCACCCCTCCACTTT.

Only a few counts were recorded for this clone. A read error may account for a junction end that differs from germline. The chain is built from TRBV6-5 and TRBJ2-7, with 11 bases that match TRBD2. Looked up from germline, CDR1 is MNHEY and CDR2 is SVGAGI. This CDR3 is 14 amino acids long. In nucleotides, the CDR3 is TGTGCCAGCACTTACGGGACTAGCGGCTACGAGCAGTACTTC. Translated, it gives CASTYGTSGYEQYF.

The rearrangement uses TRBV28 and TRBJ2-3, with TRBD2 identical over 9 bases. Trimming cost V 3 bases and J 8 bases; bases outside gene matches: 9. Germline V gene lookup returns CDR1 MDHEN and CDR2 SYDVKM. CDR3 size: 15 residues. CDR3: CASSFVREGSFTQYF. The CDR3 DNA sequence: TGTGCCAGCAGTTTTGTGCGGGAGGGTTCCTTTACGCAGTATTTT.

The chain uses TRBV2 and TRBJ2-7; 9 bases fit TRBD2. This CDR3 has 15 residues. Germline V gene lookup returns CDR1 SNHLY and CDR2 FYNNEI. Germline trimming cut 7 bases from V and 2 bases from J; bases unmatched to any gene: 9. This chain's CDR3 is CASTKGLAIPYEQYF. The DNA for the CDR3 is TGTGCCAGCACTAAGGGACTAGCTATACCCTACGAGCAGTACTTC.

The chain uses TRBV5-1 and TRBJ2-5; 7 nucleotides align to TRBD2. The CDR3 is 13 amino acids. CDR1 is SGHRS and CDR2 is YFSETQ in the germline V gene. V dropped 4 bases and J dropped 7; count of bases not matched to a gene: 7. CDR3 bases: TGCGCCAGCAGCAGGCCGGGGGGAGGGACCCAGTACTTC. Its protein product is CASSRPGGGTQYF.

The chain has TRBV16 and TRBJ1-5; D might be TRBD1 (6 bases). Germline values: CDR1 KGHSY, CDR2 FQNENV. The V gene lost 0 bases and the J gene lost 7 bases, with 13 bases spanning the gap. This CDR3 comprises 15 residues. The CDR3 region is CASSQSLQGGQPQHF. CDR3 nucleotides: TGTGCCAGCAGCCAATCCCTACAGGGTGGCCAGCCCCAGCATTTT.

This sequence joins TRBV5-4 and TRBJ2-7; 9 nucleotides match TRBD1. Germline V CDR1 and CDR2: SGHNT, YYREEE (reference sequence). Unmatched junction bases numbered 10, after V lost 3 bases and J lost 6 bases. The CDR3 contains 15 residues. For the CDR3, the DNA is TGTGCCAGCAGCTCATACCGACAGGGGGAAGGCGAGCAGTACTTC. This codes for CASSSYRQGEGEQYF.

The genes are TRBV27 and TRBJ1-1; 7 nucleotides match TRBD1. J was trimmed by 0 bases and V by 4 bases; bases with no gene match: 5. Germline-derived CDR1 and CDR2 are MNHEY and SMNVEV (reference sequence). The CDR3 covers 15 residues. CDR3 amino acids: CASSYNRGMNTEAFF. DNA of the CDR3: TGTGCCAGCAGTTATAACAGGGGCATGAACACTGAAGCTTTCTTT.

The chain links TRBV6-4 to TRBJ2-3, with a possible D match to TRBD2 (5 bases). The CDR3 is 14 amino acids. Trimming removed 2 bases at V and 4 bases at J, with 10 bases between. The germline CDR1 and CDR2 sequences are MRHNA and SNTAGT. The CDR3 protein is CASSDLLGSDTQYF. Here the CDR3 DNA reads TGTGCCAGCAGTGACCTACTAGGGTCAGATACGCAGTATTTT.

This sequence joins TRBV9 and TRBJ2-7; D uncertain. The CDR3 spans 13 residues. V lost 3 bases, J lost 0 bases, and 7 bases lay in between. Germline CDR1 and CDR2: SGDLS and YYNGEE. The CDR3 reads CASSGGSSYEQYF. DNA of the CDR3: TGTGCCAGCAGCGGCGGAAGCTCCTACGAGCAGTACTTC. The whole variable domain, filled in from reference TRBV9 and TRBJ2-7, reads DSGVTQTPKHLITATGQRVTLRCSPRSGDLSVYWYQQSLDQGLQFLIQYYNGEERAKGNILERFSAQQFPDLHSELNLSSLELGDSALYFCASSGGSSYEQYFGPGTRLTVT.

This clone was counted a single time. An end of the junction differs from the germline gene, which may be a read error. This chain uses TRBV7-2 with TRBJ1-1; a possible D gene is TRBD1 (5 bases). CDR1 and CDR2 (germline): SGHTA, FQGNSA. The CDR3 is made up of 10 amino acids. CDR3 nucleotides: TGTGCCAGCAGCTTAGAGACAGAGATTTTT. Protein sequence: CASSLETEIF. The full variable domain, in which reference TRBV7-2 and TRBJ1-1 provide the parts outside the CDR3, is GAGVSQSPSNKVTEKGKDVELRCDPISGHTALYWYRQSLGQGLEFLIYFQGNSAPDKSGLPSDRFSAERTGGSVSTLTIQRTQQEDSAVYLCASSLETEIFGQGTRLTVV.

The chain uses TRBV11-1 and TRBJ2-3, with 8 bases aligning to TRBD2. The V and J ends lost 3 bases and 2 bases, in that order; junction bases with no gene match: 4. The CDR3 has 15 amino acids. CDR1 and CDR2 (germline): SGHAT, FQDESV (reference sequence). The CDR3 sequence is CASSFKRGSTDTQYF. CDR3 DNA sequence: TGTGCCAGCAGCTTCAAGCGGGGGTCCACAGATACGCAGTATTTT.

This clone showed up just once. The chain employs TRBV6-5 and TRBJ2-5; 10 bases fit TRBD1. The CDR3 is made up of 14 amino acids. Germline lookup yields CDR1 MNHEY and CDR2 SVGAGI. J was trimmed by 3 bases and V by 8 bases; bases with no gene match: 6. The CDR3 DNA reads TGTGCCAGCGGACAGGGGGTTACGAAAGAGACCCAGTACTTC. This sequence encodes CASGQGVTKETQYF.